Sequencing of this T cell receptor beta chain was carried out in a study of blood T cell repertoires in COVID-19. Overall study: Both acute and convalescent COVID-19 samples were obtained from the United States, Italy and Spain. The analysed material was cDNA or gDNA that came from T cells, B-cell-depleted T cells, or PBMCs.

V gave up 0 bases and J gave up 5 bases; unmatched junction bases: 2. Germline V gives CDR1 SGDLS, CDR2 YYNGEE. CDR3 length equals 13 residues. How the authors handled the data: Reference gene primer amplification gave nucleated cell count estimates. This table comes from immunoSEQ multiplex PCR, and its TCRdb copy is limited to in-frame clones, with some not included. That table supplies the V and J calls and clone size; D and trimming were determined from the DNA. The data contain 110,000 or so clones, about 85% of them singletons. This TCR came from a human donor in a cohort sampled during active COVID-19. The sample consisted of peripheral blood. The chain is built from TRBV9 and TRBJ2-7; 7 bases match TRBD1. DNA for the CDR3: TGTGCCAGCAGCGTAGGACAGGGAAACGAGCAGTACTTC. It codes for CASSVGQGNEQYF.